Following are 13 T cell receptor beta chains from one sample sequenced in a study of Graves' ophthalmopathy and Graves' hyperthyroidism. The authors amplified TCR beta CDR3 regions from RNA transcripts. Scientists carried out first-round RT-PCR using HTBI primers and then a second-round multiplex PCR. One entry per CDR3 protein, called by TCRdb with MiXCR from the multiplex PCR reads. The table lists under 200,000 distinct CDR3 sequences, 30% to 45% of them singletons. The specimen was peripheral blood. The receptors shown here come from a middle-aged woman with Graves' ophthalmopathy.

This clonotype was observed at least ten times. The DNA for the CDR3 is TGTGCCAGCAGTTTAGTACAGGCGGACAATCAGCCCCAGCATTTT. Its translation: CASSLVQADNQPQHF. The chain employs TRBV28 and TRBJ1-5; tentative D call: TRBD1 (5 bases). Trimming pared 2 bases from V and 3 bases from J, leaving 11 bases between. CDR3 length equals 15 residues. Germline V gene lookup returns CDR1 MDHEN and CDR2 SYDVKM.

This clonotype was detected many times. This chain joins TRBV29-1 and TRBJ1-2; D is possibly TRBD1 (6 bases). Looked up from germline, CDR1 is SQVTM and CDR2 is ANQGSEA. The CDR3 runs 13 residues. V lost 7 bases to trimming and J lost 0 bases, with 12 bases between them. In nucleotides, the CDR3 is TGCAGCGCTCAGGGGCCAGCTAACTATGGCTACACCTTC. Its protein is CSAQGPANYGYTF.

The chain combines TRBV12-3 or TRBV12-4 with TRBJ1-1; TRBD1 agrees at 7 bases. Trimming cost V 7 bases and J 11 bases; bases outside gene matches: 7. This CDR3 has 11 residues. The CDR3 coding sequence is TGTGCCAGCAAGCAGGGGGAAGGGGCTTTCTTT. This gives the protein CASKQGEGAFF.

V and J are TRBV6-1 and TRBJ2-7; possibly TRBD2 for D (5 bases). Trimming stripped 6 bases from V and 2 bases from J, with 8 bases between. Germline loops: CDR1 MNHNS, CDR2 SASEGT. The CDR3 has 12 amino acids. The DNA for the CDR3 is TGTGCCAGCAGGAGCGGACCCTACGAGCAGTACTTC. Its protein is CASRSGPYEQYF.

The chain employs TRBV4-2 and TRBJ2-2, with D maybe TRBD1 (6 bases). Germline V gives CDR1 LGHNA, CDR2 YNFKEQ. This CDR3 spans 18 amino acids. V lost 3 bases and J lost 1, with 18 bases in between. The chain's CDR3 is CASSQITPGTKNTGELFF. The CDR3 nucleotides read TGTGCCAGCAGCCAGATTACACCCGGGACAAAGAACACCGGGGAGCTGTTTTTT.

This clonotype was seen ten or more times. The J gene is TRBJ2-5, the V gene TRBV7-2, with D hard to call. Germline V gene data show CDR1 as SGHTA and CDR2 as FQGNSA. Trimming stripped 0 bases from V and 1 base from J, with 15 bases between. The CDR3 has 17 amino acids. The CDR3 DNA reads as TGTGCCAGCAGCTTAGCCAGGTCCTTGGGAATCCAAGAGACCCAGTACTTC. It encodes CASSLARSLGIQETQYF. The full variable domain, in which reference TRBV7-2 and TRBJ2-5 provide the parts outside the CDR3, is GAGVSQSPSNKVTEKGKDVELRCDPISGHTALYWYRQSLGQGLEFLIYFQGNSAPDKSGLPSDRFSAERTGGSVSTLTIQRTQQEDSAVYLCASSLARSLGIQETQYFGPGTRLLVL.

The table lists this clonotype with many counts. This chain links TRBV6-5 with TRBJ2-7, with D maybe TRBD2 (6 bases). This CDR3 comprises 15 residues. Trimming took off 0 bases at V and 3 bases at J, with 12 bases between the two ends. CDR1 and CDR2 from the germline V gene are MNHEY and SVGAGI. CDR3 DNA: TGTGCCAGCAGTTACTCGAATGGACTACTCTACGAGCAGTACTTC. This translates into CASSYSNGLLYEQYF.

The chain combines TRBV24-1 with TRBJ2-7, with 9 bases matching TRBD1. The CDR3 loop spans 15 amino acids. With V trimmed by 4 bases and J by 3 bases, 6 bases remained unmatched. Germline-derived CDR1 and CDR2 are KGHDR and SFDVKD. CDR3 nucleotides: TGTGCCACCAGTGACCCCGGGACAGGGATCTACGAGCAGTACTTC. It specifies CATSDPGTGIYEQYF.

V usage is TRBV6-5 and J usage is TRBJ2-1; D might be TRBD1 (6 bases). The germline gives CDR1 MNHEY, CDR2 SVGAGI. The V end lost 8 bases, the J end lost 6 bases, and 14 bases lay between the germline ends. The CDR3 is 13 residues long. This CDR3 reads CASRYREINEQFF. In nucleotides, the CDR3 is TGTGCCAGCCGATACAGGGAGATCAATGAGCAGTTCTTC.

This clonotype was found many times. This rearrangement joins TRBV7-9 to TRBJ2-7; TRBD1 aligns across 7 bases. CDR1 is SEHNR, CDR2 FQNEAQ, per germline (reference sequence). The CDR3 consists of 15 residues. Trimming cost V 1 base and J 3 bases; bases outside gene matches: 6. The CDR3 region has the DNA TGTGCCAGCAGCTTAGACGGGACAGTCGTCTACGAGCAGTACTTC. Translating gives CASSLDGTVVYEQYF.

Ten or more counts support this clonotype. J is TRBJ1-6 and V is TRBV19; D may be TRBD1 (6 bases). V was shortened by 6 bases and J by 10 bases, with 10 bases between the two germline ends. The CDR3 spans 12 residues. Germline CDR1 and CDR2: LNHDA and SQIVND (reference sequence). As DNA, the CDR3 is TGTGCCAGTAGAGGGGGATCCTCACCCCTCCACTTT. Its translation: CASRGGSSPLHF.

The rearrangement links TRBV7-2 to TRBJ2-7; D is uncertain. The CDR3 contains 12 residues. The germline V and J ends were trimmed by 5 bases and 3 bases, with 8 bases remaining between them. Looked up from germline, CDR1 is SGHTA and CDR2 is FQGNSA. DNA for the CDR3: TGTGCCAGCAGCCACACCCTCTACGAGCAGTACTTC. It specifies CASSHTLYEQYF.

The rearrangement uses TRBV20-1 and TRBJ2-5; D is undetermined. Germline values: CDR1 DFQATT, CDR2 SNEGSKA (reference sequence). V lost 0 bases and J lost 5, with 7 bases in between. This CDR3 comprises 12 residues. The CDR3 reads CSARDIGETQYF. The DNA of the CDR3 is TGCAGTGCTAGAGACATAGGGGAGACCCAGTACTTC.